Presented here are 22 T cell receptor beta chains from one specimen sequenced in a study of radiation and T cells in renal cell carcinoma. This table comes from immunoSEQ multiplex PCR, and its TCRdb copy is limited to in-frame clones, with some not included. The sample shows around 60,000 clones, 70% to 80% of them seen only once. Stated time point: blood 2 weeks post-SBRT. Regarding treatment: 15 Gy SBRT to primary tumor, nephrectomy 4 weeks later. Sequences were derived from blood, sampled from a patient whose treatment included radiotherapy and nephrectomy. These receptor sequences come from a man in his 60s with renal cell carcinoma.

V gene TRBV7-9 combines with J gene TRBJ2-5; TRBD1 matches at 7 bases. With 1 base clipped from V and 4 bases from J, the junction kept 3 bases outside the gene matches. The CDR3 length is 14 residues. The germline V gene has CDR1 SEHNR and CDR2 FQNEAQ (reference sequence). CDR3 loop: CASSLDRGPETQYF. The CDR3 nucleotides read TGTGCCAGCAGCTTAGACAGGGGTCCAGAGACCCAGTACTTC.

The chain recombines TRBV6-5 with TRBJ2-7, with 8 bases identical to TRBD1. The CDR3 is 13 residues long. Trimming took 6 bases from V and 4 from J; bases not matched to a gene: 5. Germline-derived CDR1 and CDR2 are MNHEY and SVGAGI. The CDR3 DNA reads as TGTGCCAGCAGCACGACAGGGGTGTACGAGCAGTACTTC. This gives the protein CASSTTGVYEQYF.

This chain uses TRBV12-5 with TRBJ2-1; 7 positions match TRBD1. The CDR3 has 15 residues. Germline CDR1 LGHNT, CDR2 FRNRAP. J gave up 2 bases and V 5 bases, and 6 bases lay outside the gene matches. This CDR3 reads CASGPRDSTYNEQFF. In DNA, the CDR3 is TGTGCTAGTGGTCCCAGGGACAGCACCTACAATGAGCAGTTCTTC.

This chain joins TRBV21-1 and TRBJ2-7. TRBV21-1 is recorded as a pseudogene. This CDR3 spans 15 amino acids. The chain's CDR3 is CASSPNLCHSYEQYV. The CDR3 DNA reads TGTGCCAGCAGCCCCAATTTATGCCACTCCTACGAGCAGTACGTC.

The rearrangement links TRBV5-6 to TRBJ2-1, with a weak D call TRBD2 (5 bases). The V gene's germline CDR1 is SGHDT and CDR2 YYEEEE. The germline V and J ends were trimmed by 4 bases and 3 bases, with 11 bases remaining between them. There are 14 residues in the CDR3. CDR3 nucleotide sequence: TGTGCCAGCAGCCCCCGACGGGGCTACAATGAGCAGTTCTTC. Its protein product is CASSPRRGYNEQFF.

This clone appeared a single time. V is TRBV7-2 and J is TRBJ2-3, with D perhaps matching TRBD1 (6 bases). Trimming removed 5 bases from V and 6 bases from J, with 12 bases in between. CDR3 length: 13 residues. Germline lookup yields CDR1 SGHTA and CDR2 FQGNSA. CDR3 DNA sequence: TGTGCCAGCAGCCTCACAGGGTGGGATACGCAGTATTTT. This translates into CASSLTGWDTQYF.

The chain recombines TRBV4-1 with TRBJ1-1, with a weak D call TRBD1 (6 bases). There are 15 residues in the CDR3. The germline CDR1 and CDR2 sequences are MGHRA and YSYEKL. V shed 2 bases and J shed 2 bases, with 12 bases lying between them. The CDR3 here is CASSQPGQPNTEAFF. The CDR3 DNA is TGCGCCAGCAGCCAACCTGGACAGCCAAACACTGAAGCTTTCTTT.

This chain joins TRBV6-6 and TRBJ2-1; 7 bases are shared with TRBD2. The CDR3 contains 15 residues. The junction had 9 bases not matched to a gene; V was cut back by 3 bases and J by 7 bases. Germline lookup yields CDR1 MNHNY and CDR2 SVGAGI (reference sequence). The CDR3 sequence is CASSYPAGEENEQFF. CDR3 sequence (DNA): TGTGCCAGCAGTTATCCGGCGGGAGAAGAGAATGAGCAGTTCTTC.

V and J are TRBV6-6 and TRBJ2-7; maybe TRBD1 (6 bases). Germline V gives CDR1 MNHNY, CDR2 SVGAGI (reference sequence). With 6 bases removed from V and 6 bases from J, the gap between germline ends came to 12 bases. The length of the CDR3 is 12 residues. The CDR3 bases are TGTGCCAGCAGCCACAGGGAAATCGAGCAGTACTTC. Its translation: CASSHREIEQYF.

This clone was observed a few times. The chain joins TRBV15 to TRBJ2-3; D gene unclear. V gave up 5 bases and J gave up 4 bases, with 16 bases separating them. Germline CDR1 and CDR2: LNHNV and YYDKDF (reference sequence). The CDR3 is made up of 15 amino acids. In DNA, the CDR3 is TGTGCCACCAGCGTACAGACTGACCGCCCAGATACGCAGTATTTT. Translating gives CATSVQTDRPDTQYF.

This clone was found a few times. The chain recombines TRBV5-6 with TRBJ1-1; tentative D call: TRBD1 (6 bases). V lost 1 base and J 4 bases, leaving 14 bases between the germline ends. This CDR3 has 15 amino acids. The germline V gene encodes CDR1 SGHDT and CDR2 YYEEEE. The CDR3 protein is CASSLPTGSGTEAFF. CDR3 DNA: TGTGCCAGCAGCTTGCCGACAGGAAGTGGCACTGAAGCTTTCTTT. Variable domain in full (rest from reference TRBV5-6 and TRBJ1-1): DAGVTQSPTHLIKTRGQQVTLRCSPKSGHDTVSWYQQALGQGPQFIFQYYEEEERQRGNFPDRFSGHQFPNYSSELNVNALLLGDSALYLCASSLPTGSGTEAFFGQGTRLTVV.

The chain combines TRBV5-1 with TRBJ2-5; D could derive from TRBD1 or TRBD2 (6 bases each). Germline CDR1 is SGHRS and CDR2 is YFSETQ. Trimming took off 2 bases at V and 2 bases at J, with 16 bases between the two ends. The CDR3 length is 16 residues. The CDR3 DNA reads TGCGCCAGCAGCTTCGGGGGCCCTCTTCTACAAGAGACCCAGTACTTC. It codes for CASSFGGPLLQETQYF.

The chain has TRBV29-1 and TRBJ2-2, with 9 bases fitting TRBD2. Looked up from germline, CDR1 is SQVTM and CDR2 is ANQGSEA. The CDR3 length is 13 residues. The CDR3 DNA reads TGCACGTGTAGCGGGAGACACACCGGGGAGCTGTTTTTT. The encoded protein is CTCSGRHTGELFF.

The chain joins TRBV13 to TRBJ2-1; 7 bases fit TRBD2. Trimming at V came to 0 bases and at J to 6 bases, leaving 2 bases not matched to a gene. Germline loops: CDR1 PRHDT, CDR2 FYEKMQ (reference sequence). The CDR3 totals 14 residues. This CDR3 is CASSLGLAPNEQFF. CDR3 coding DNA: TGTGCCAGCAGCTTAGGACTAGCGCCCAATGAGCAGTTCTTC.

The rearrangement links TRBV19 to TRBJ2-1, with 11 nucleotides matching TRBD2. This CDR3 has 16 amino acids. V shed 1 base and J 4 bases; nucleotides not matched to a gene: 3. Germline CDR1 and CDR2: LNHDA and SQIVND (reference sequence). The chain's CDR3 is CASSIVGTSGYNEQFF. The CDR3 DNA reads TGTGCCAGTAGTATAGTCGGGACTAGCGGTTACAATGAGCAGTTCTTC.

The chain recombines TRBV19 with TRBJ2-5, with D perhaps matching TRBD1 or TRBD2 (5 bases each). The CDR3 consists of 16 residues. Trimming removed 3 bases from V and 2 bases from J, with 16 bases in between. CDR1 and CDR2 (germline): LNHDA, SQIVND (reference sequence). The CDR3 region has the DNA TGTGCCAGTAGTATGGGGCTAGCAGCCGCACAAGAGACCCAGTACTTC. Protein sequence: CASSMGLAAAQETQYF.

A single count supports this clone. CDR3 loop: CASSVGSVGNTEAFF. DNA for the CDR3: TGTGCCAGCAGCGTGGGTTCAGTCGGGAACACTGAAGCTTTCTTT. The gene calls are TRBV9 and TRBJ1-1; D unclear. Germline values: CDR1 SGDLS, CDR2 YYNGEE. The CDR3 runs to 15 residues. Deletions cut 2 bases from V and 1 base from J, with 12 bases between. The full variable domain, its missing parts supplied by reference TRBV9 and TRBJ1-1, is DSGVTQTPKHLITATGQRVTLRCSPRSGDLSVYWYQQSLDQGLQFLIQYYNGEERAKGNILERFSAQQFPDLHSELNLSSLELGDSALYFCASSVGSVGNTEAFFGQGTRLTVV.

As regards this clone: The junction departs from the called germline gene at one end, perhaps through a read error. The chain combines TRBV7-9 with TRBJ1-1; D gene ambiguous. Germline CDR1 reads SEHNR; CDR2 reads FQNEAQ (reference sequence). This CDR3 contains 14 residues. The chain's CDR3 is CASSERAGTEGSIF. CDR3 in DNA: TGTGCCAGCAGCGAAAGGGCGGGCACAGAGGGATCTATCTTT. Variable domain in full (rest from reference TRBV7-9 and TRBJ1-1): DTGVSQNPRHKITKRGQNVTFRCDPISEHNRLYWYRQTLGQGPEFLTYFQNEAQLEKSRLLSDRFSAERPKGSFSTLEIQRTEQGDSAMYLCASSERAGTEGSIFGQGTRLTVV.

The chain carries TRBV11-2 and TRBJ2-7; no reliable D call. Per germline, CDR1 SGHAT and CDR2 FQNNGV. Trimming cost V 8 bases and J 3 bases, with 20 bases left between them. The CDR3 has 15 residues. DNA for the CDR3: TGTGCCAGCGGCTCCGGAGATTCCCGATTCTACGAGCAGTACTTC. Its translation: CASGSGDSRFYEQYF.

This clone was observed a handful of times. This chain links TRBV19 with TRBJ2-1; a weak D match, TRBD2 (5 bases). V lost 7 bases to trimming and J lost 9 bases, with 16 bases between them. CDR3 size: 13 residues. CDR1 LNHDA and CDR2 SQIVND come from the germline V gene (reference sequence). CDR3 bases: TGTGCCAGTATGACGGCCGACCGGGGTGAGCAGTTCTTC. Translated, it gives CASMTADRGEQFF.

This clone was seen once. The genes are TRBV9 and TRBJ2-1; D is possibly TRBD2 (6 bases). Trimming shortened V by 0 bases and J by 4 bases, and 14 bases separated the two germline ends. Germline V lookup: CDR1 SGDLS, CDR2 YYNGEE. The CDR3 totals 16 residues. As DNA, the CDR3 is TGTGCCAGCAGCGTAGAAGGTAGCGGAGTTTACAATGAGCAGTTCTTC. Encoded protein: CASSVEGSGVYNEQFF.

This chain connects TRBV7-3 to TRBJ2-2, with 12 bases aligning to TRBD2. Germline CDR1 and CDR2: SGHTA and FQGTGA. The CDR3 has 18 amino acids. Trimming removed 5 bases from V and 0 bases from J; junction bases left unmatched: 7. CDR3 bases: TGTGCCAGCAGCCCGACTAGCGGGAGAGGTGCGAACACCGGGGAGCTGTTTTTT. Translation gives CASSPTSGRGANTGELFF.